This TCR beta chain is drawn from a study of T cells in women clearing cervical HPV infection. Generated by immunoSEQ multiplex PCR, the TCRdb table keeps only in-frame clones and is missing some. The sample has roughly 37,000 clones. This CDR3 contains 16 residues. From germline, CDR1 is LNHDA and CDR2 SQIVND (reference sequence). Note on this clone: From the germline J gene comes the end of the CDR3, since the read stops 3 residues before it.

This rearrangement joins TRBV19 to TRBJ1-2; 8 bases match TRBD1. The sequencing sample was made of blood buffy coat. This TCR was recovered from a woman between 18 and 69 years old with a cervical HPV16 infection that either progressed to CIN3+ or cleared (not recorded which). The chain's CDR3 is CASSPNVGQGGNDYTF. Partial CDR3 DNA: TGTGCCAGTAGTCCGAATGTAGGACAGGGAGGCAATGAC.